The rows below give T cell receptor beta chains drawn from one sample of a study of shared clonotypes between healthy human individuals. TCRdb's table, derived via immunoSEQ multiplex PCR, lists solely in-frame clones and lacks some. The repertoire holds hundreds of thousands of clones, around 96% seen once, with roughly 0.12% in the top ten. Sequences were obtained from naive CD8+ T cells sorted from blood. Source of these receptors: a woman in her 30s in good health. The CDR3 runs from the conserved cysteine through the conserved F or W. The D gene is left open where the match is weak. Size tells how often a clone was seen (once, few, many) or the class of an expanded clone, and some rows leave it out.

CDR3 protein,CDR3 DNA,clone size,V gene,D gene,J gene
CASSNLGTGVSPLHF,TGTGCCAGCAGCAACCTCGGGACAGGGGTTTCACCCCTCCACTTT,-,TRBV27,TRBD1,TRBJ1-6
CASSPVGGGTNLLNYGYTF,TGTGCCAGCAGCCCGGTGGGGGGAGGAACAAATTTATTAAACTATGGCTACACCTTC,-,TRBV5-6,-,TRBJ1-2
CASSSGSTYEQYF,TGCGCCAGCAGTTCCGGGAGCACCTACGAGCAGTACTTC,-,TRBV5-1,-,TRBJ2-7
CSVKDGRNQPQHF,TGCAGCGTTAAGGACGGACGCAATCAGCCCCAGCATTTT,-,TRBV29-1,-,TRBJ1-5
CASSLAILGQTEAFF,TGTGCCAGCAGCTTAGCCATTCTAGGACAGACTGAAGCTTTCTTT,-,TRBV7-9,-,TRBJ1-1
CASSLWTKNEQFF,TGTGCCAGCAGTTTATGGACAAAAAATGAGCAGTTCTTC,-,TRBV28,-,TRBJ2-1
CSVERGTGGTGELFF,TGCAGCGTTGAACGAGGGACAGGGGGTACCGGGGAGCTGTTTTTT,-,TRBV29-1,TRBD1,TRBJ2-2
CASVYAGSDEQYF,TGTGCCAGTGTTTACGCAGGGAGTGACGAGCAGTACTTC,once,TRBV28,-,TRBJ2-7
CATSSREHSYEQYF,TGTGCCACCAGTTCGCGGGAGCACTCCTACGAGCAGTACTTC,-,TRBV15,TRBD2,TRBJ2-7
CSAFNTDTQYF,TGCAGTGCTTTCAACACAGATACGCAGTATTTT,-,TRBV20-1,-,TRBJ2-3
CASSLVGLRPDQPQHF,TGTGCCAGCAGCTTGGTTGGCCTACGACCGGATCAGCCCCAGCATTTT,-,TRBV5-8,-,TRBJ1-5
CSANPGLEQFF,TGCAGTGCAAATCCGGGACTAGAGCAGTTCTTC,-,TRBV20-1,TRBD2,TRBJ2-1
CASSFPGLANTGELFF,TGTGCCAGCAGCTTCCCGGGACTAGCGAACACCGGGGAGCTGTTTTTT,-,TRBV7-9,TRBD2,TRBJ2-2
CASSSGPNEQYF,TGTGCCAGCAGCTCTGGACCAAACGAGCAGTACTTC,-,TRBV7-9,-,TRBJ2-7
CASSLATSYEQYF,TGTGCCAGCAGCTTAGCGACCTCCTACGAGCAGTACTTC,once,TRBV5-4,-,TRBJ2-7
CASSSDGYEQYF,TGTGCCAGCAGCTCGGACGGCTACGAGCAGTACTTC,-,TRBV13,-,TRBJ2-7
CASSLRGSYEQYF,TGTGCCAGCAGCCTTCGGGGCTCCTACGAGCAGTACTTC,-,TRBV5-4,-,TRBJ2-7
CASSLYSNQETQYF,TGTGCCAGCAGTTTATACAGTAACCAAGAGACCCAGTACTTC,-,TRBV28,-,TRBJ2-5
CATSVYGVKHNEQFF,TGTGCCACCTCAGTTTACGGCGTCAAACACAATGAGCAGTTCTTC,-,TRBV28,-,TRBJ2-1
CASSLFSHSGEYQETQYF,TGTGCCAGCAGTTTATTCTCCCATAGCGGGGAGTACCAAGAGACCCAGTACTTC,-,TRBV28,TRBD2,TRBJ2-5
CASSPNLKLAPYEQYF,TGTGCCAGCTCACCGAATTTGAAGCTAGCCCCCTACGAGCAGTACTTC,-,TRBV18,-,TRBJ2-7
CASRAGTGFGELFF,TGTGCCAGCAGGGCCGGGACAGGGTTTGGGGAGCTGTTTTTT,-,TRBV27,TRBD1,TRBJ2-2
CASSHSSLSSGPRTYEQYF,TGTGCCAGCAGCCATTCATCTCTGTCTAGCGGGCCAAGGACCTACGAGCAGTACTTC,-,TRBV14,TRBD2,TRBJ2-7
CASSQVGGGIHYGYTF,TGTGCCAGCAGCCAAGTGGGAGGAGGGATACACTATGGCTACACCTTC,-,TRBV14,-,TRBJ1-2
CASSSQGAFSGANVLTF,TGTGCCAGCAGTTCACAGGGGGCGTTTTCTGGGGCCAACGTCCTGACTTTC,-,TRBV27,TRBD1,TRBJ2-6
CASSLEDYGYTF,TGTGCCAGCAGCTTAGAGGACTATGGCTACACCTTC,-,TRBV11-2,-,TRBJ1-2
CASSETGMGAEQYF,TGTGCCAGCAGTGAGACAGGGATGGGCGCCGAGCAGTACTTC,-,TRBV6-6,TRBD1,TRBJ2-7
CASRKGGSNTEAFF,TGTGCCAGCAGGAAGGGGGGGTCGAACACTGAAGCTTTCTTT,-,TRBV4-2,-,TRBJ1-1
CASVTITYEQFF,TGTGCCAGCGTCACCATTACGTATGAGCAGTTCTTC,-,TRBV7-8,-,TRBJ2-1
CASSVVEGVGNEQFF,TGTGCCAGCAGCGTAGTGGAGGGGGTCGGTAATGAGCAGTTCTTC,-,TRBV9,-,TRBJ2-1
CASSPEPGLAGGPLHEQYF,TGTGCCAGCAGCCCGGAGCCGGGACTAGCGGGAGGGCCCCTCCACGAGCAGTACTTC,-,TRBV7-9,TRBD2,TRBJ2-7
CASSQDPLGPLTDTQYF,TGCGCCAGCAGCCAAGACCCGTTAGGGCCTCTGACAGATACGCAGTATTTT,-,TRBV4-1,-,TRBJ2-3
CASSFGDAYEQYF,TGTGCCAGCAGTTTCGGCGACGCCTACGAGCAGTACTTC,-,TRBV27,-,TRBJ2-7
CASSQVDYGVEQFF,TGTGCCAGCAGCCAAGTCGACTACGGCGTTGAGCAGTTCTTC,-,TRBV14,-,TRBJ2-1
CASSLETGPYGYTF,TGTGCCAGCAGCTTGGAGACAGGGCCCTATGGCTACACCTTC,-,TRBV5-4,TRBD1,TRBJ1-2
CASSPQGGSAETQYF,TGTGCCAGCAGCCCGCAGGGCGGGAGTGCAGAGACCCAGTACTTC,-,TRBV11-2,TRBD2,TRBJ2-5
CAAETSVSNEQFF,TGTGCCGCCGAGACTAGCGTAAGTAATGAGCAGTTCTTC,-,TRBV2,TRBD2,TRBJ2-1
CASSHFRGANQPQHF,TGCGCCAGCAGCCACTTCCGGGGGGCTAATCAGCCCCAGCATTTT,-,TRBV4-1,-,TRBJ1-5
CASSLRGVTSTDTQYF,TGCGCCAGCAGCTTGCGAGGGGTTACTAGCACAGATACGCAGTATTTT,once,TRBV5-1,-,TRBJ2-3
CASSFGTVNEQFF,TGTGCCAGCAGTTTCGGGACAGTCAATGAGCAGTTCTTC,-,TRBV27,TRBD1,TRBJ2-1
CASIGEDSQETQYF,TGTGCCAGCATTGGGGAGGACAGCCAAGAGACCCAGTACTTC,-,TRBV6-5,-,TRBJ2-5
CASSVGLAPTYNEQFF,TGTGCCAGCAGCGTGGGGCTAGCGCCAACTTACAATGAGCAGTTCTTC,-,TRBV9,-,TRBJ2-1
CASREQAQDTQYF,TGTGCCAGCAGGGAACAGGCCCAAGATACGCAGTATTTT,-,TRBV6-6,-,TRBJ2-3
CASRGEAASSYNEQFF,TGTGCCAGCAGGGGAGAAGCGGCCAGCTCCTACAATGAGCAGTTCTTC,-,TRBV28,-,TRBJ2-1
CASSGNAREAFF,TGTGCCAGCAGCGGGAACGCCCGGGAAGCTTTCTTT,-,TRBV27,-,TRBJ1-1
CASSAGQGTYEQYF,TGTGCCAGCAGCGCGGGACAGGGGACCTACGAGCAGTACTTC,-,TRBV7-6,TRBD1,TRBJ2-7
CASSTETGTEAFF,TGTGCCAGCAGCACTGAGACAGGGACTGAAGCTTTCTTT,-,TRBV7-8,TRBD1,TRBJ1-1
CASSFIARQPGEQYF,TGTGCCAGCAGTTTCATAGCGAGACAACCGGGCGAGCAGTACTTC,once,TRBV28,-,TRBJ2-7
CASSFGLAGGYPPGSSYNEQFF,TGTGCCAGCAGCTTTGGACTAGCGGGAGGATACCCACCAGGAAGTTCCTACAATGAGCAGTTCTTC,-,TRBV7-8,TRBD2,TRBJ2-1
CASSDFQETQYF,TGCGCCAGCAGTGACTTCCAAGAGACCCAGTACTTC,-,TRBV10-2,-,TRBJ2-5
CASSETGGSTEAFF,TGCGCCAGCAGTGAGACAGGTGGGAGCACTGAAGCTTTCTTT,once,TRBV10-1,-,TRBJ1-1
CASSTKYKPYGYTF,TGTGCCAGCAGCACTAAGTACAAGCCATATGGCTACACCTTC,-,TRBV11-2,-,TRBJ1-2
CSVDPTGQETQYF,TGCAGCGTTGACCCGACAGGGCAAGAGACCCAGTACTTC,-,TRBV29-1,TRBD1,TRBJ2-5